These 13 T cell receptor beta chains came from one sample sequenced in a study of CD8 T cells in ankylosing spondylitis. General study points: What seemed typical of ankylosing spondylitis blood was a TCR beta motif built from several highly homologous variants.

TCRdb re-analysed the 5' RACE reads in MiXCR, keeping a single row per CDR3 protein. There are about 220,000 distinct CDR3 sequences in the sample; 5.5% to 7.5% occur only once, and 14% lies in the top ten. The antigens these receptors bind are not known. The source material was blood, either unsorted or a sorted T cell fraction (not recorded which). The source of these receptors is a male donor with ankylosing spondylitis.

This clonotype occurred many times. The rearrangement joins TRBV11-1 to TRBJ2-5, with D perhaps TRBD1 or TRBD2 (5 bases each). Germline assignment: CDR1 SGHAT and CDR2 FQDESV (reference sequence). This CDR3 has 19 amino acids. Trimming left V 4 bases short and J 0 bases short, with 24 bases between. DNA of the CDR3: TGTGCCAGCAGCTCCTTCGGGACCCCGCATATGGAGTACCAAGAGACCCAGTACTTC. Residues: CASSSFGTPHMEYQETQYF.

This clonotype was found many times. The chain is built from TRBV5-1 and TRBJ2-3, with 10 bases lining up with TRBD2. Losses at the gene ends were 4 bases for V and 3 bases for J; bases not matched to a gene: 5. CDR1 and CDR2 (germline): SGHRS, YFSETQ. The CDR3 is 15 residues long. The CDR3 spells CASSVPSGSTDTQYF. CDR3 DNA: TGCGCCAGCAGCGTACCTAGCGGGAGTACAGATACGCAGTATTTT.

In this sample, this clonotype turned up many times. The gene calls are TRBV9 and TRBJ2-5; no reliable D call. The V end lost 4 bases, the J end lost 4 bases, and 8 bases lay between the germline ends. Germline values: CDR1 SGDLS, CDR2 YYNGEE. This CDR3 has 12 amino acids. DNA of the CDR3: TGTGCCAGCAGCCCCGACGGAGAGACCCAGTACTTC. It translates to CASSPDGETQYF.

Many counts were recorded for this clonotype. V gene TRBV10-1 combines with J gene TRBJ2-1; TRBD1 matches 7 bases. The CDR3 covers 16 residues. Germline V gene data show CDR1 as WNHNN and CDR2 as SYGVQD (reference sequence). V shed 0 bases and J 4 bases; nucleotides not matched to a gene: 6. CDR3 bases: TGCGCCAGCAGTGAGTCGAGAGGGGGCCTTTACAATGAGCAGTTCTTC. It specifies CASSESRGGLYNEQFF.

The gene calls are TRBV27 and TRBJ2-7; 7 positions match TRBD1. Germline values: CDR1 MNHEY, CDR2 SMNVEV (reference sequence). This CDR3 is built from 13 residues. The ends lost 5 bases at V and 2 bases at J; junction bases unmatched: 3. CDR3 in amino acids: CASSNRGPYEQYF. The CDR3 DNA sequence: TGTGCCAGCAGTAACAGGGGCCCCTACGAGCAGTACTTC.

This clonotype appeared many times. The chain's CDR3 is CASSSTGYNEQFF. The CDR3 DNA follows: TGCGCCAGCAGCTCCACAGGATACAATGAGCAGTTCTTC. The rearrangement links TRBV5-1 to TRBJ2-1; TRBD1 is a possible D gene (5 bases). The CDR3 totals 13 residues. CDR1 is SGHRS, CDR2 YFSETQ, per germline. Between the trimmed V and J ends, which lost 3 bases and 4 bases, there was a span of 8 bases.

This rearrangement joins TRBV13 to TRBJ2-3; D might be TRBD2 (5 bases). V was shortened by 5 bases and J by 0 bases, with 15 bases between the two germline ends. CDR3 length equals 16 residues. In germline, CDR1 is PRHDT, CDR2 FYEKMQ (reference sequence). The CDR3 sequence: CASSPRGRQSTDTQYF. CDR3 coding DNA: TGTGCCAGCAGCCCTCGGGGTCGACAAAGCACAGATACGCAGTATTTT.

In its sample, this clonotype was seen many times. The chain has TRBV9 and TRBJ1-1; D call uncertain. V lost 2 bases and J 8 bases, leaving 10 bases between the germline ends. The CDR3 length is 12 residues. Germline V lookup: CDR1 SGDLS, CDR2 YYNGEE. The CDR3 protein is CASSVGGLEAFF. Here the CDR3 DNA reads TGTGCCAGCAGCGTTGGAGGGTTGGAAGCTTTCTTT.

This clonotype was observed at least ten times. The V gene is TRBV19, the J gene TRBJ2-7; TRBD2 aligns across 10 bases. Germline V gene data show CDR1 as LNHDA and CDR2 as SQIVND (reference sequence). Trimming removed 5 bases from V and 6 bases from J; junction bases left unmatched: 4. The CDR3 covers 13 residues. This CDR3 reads CASSSGLAAEQYF. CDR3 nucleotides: TGTGCCAGTAGTTCCGGACTAGCGGCCGAGCAGTACTTC.

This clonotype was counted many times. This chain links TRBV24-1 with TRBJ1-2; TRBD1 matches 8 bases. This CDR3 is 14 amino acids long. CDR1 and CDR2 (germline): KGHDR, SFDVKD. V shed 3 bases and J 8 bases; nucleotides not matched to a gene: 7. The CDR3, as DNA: TGTGCCACCAGTGATATGGACAGGGTGATGGGCTACACCTTC. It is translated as CATSDMDRVMGYTF.

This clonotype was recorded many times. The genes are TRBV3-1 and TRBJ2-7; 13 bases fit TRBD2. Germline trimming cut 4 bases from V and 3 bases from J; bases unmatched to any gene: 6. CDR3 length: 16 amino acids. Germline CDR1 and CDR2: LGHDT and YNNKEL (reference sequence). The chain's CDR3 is CASSPIRTSGSYEQYF. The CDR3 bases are TGTGCCAGCAGCCCAATACGGACTAGCGGGAGCTACGAGCAGTACTTC.

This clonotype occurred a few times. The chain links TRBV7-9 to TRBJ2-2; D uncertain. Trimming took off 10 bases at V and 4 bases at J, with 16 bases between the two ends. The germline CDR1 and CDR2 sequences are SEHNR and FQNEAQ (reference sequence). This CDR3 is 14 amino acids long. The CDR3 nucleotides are TGTGCCACCGTCGGCGCGTCGAGCACCGGGGAGCTGTTTTTT. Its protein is CATVGASSTGELFF. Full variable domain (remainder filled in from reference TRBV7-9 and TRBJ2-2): DTGVSQNPRHKITKRGQNVTFRCDPISEHNRLYWYRQTLGQGPEFLTYFQNEAQLEKSRLLSDRFSAERPKGSFSTLEIQRTEQGDSAMYLCATVGASSTGELFFGEGSRLTVL.

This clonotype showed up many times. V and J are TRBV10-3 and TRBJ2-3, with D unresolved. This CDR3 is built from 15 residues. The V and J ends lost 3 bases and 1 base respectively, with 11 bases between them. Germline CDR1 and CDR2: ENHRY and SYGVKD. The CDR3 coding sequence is TGTGCCATCAGTGAAGAGACGTCTGGCACAGATACGCAGTATTTT. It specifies CAISEETSGTDTQYF.